Shown below are 27 T cell receptor beta chains from a single sample sequenced in a study of T cells in Graves' hyperthyroidism and ophthalmopathy. RNA transcripts provided the source from which TCR beta CDR3 regions were amplified. The HTBI primer set was used in a first-round RT-PCR of the TCR CDR3. MiXCR, applied by TCRdb to the multiplex PCR reads, yields one record per CDR3 protein. The sample records over 250,000 distinct CDR3 sequences, 25% to 30% being singletons. Sequenced: blood. The receptors were sampled from a man between 35 and 55 years old with Graves' hyperthyroidism that later progressed to Graves' ophthalmopathy.

This clonotype was detected only once. The rearrangement joins TRBV6-2 or TRBV6-3 to TRBJ2-7, with TRBD2 matching over 8 bases. There are 12 residues in the CDR3. V lost 6 bases to trimming and J lost 6 bases; unmatched junction nucleotides: 4. Germline V gene lookup returns CDR1 MNHEY and CDR2 SVGEGT. The CDR3 loop reads CASSGLATEQYF. The CDR3 region has the DNA TGTGCCAGCAGCGGACTAGCAACCGAGCAGTACTTC.

The chain employs TRBV28 and TRBJ2-5, with D perhaps TRBD2 (6 bases). Germline-derived CDR1 and CDR2 are MDHEN and SYDVKM. V was cut by 7 bases and J by 7 bases, with 13 bases left in between. The CDR3 consists of 12 residues. The CDR3 protein is CASMTPGGTQYF. The DNA for the CDR3 is TGTGCCAGCATGACTCCCGGGGGGACCCAGTACTTC.

Many counts were recorded for this clonotype. V usage is TRBV18 and J usage is TRBJ2-4; D gene unclear. Trimming left V 0 bases short and J 0 bases short, with 6 bases between. Germline V lookup: CDR1 KGHSH, CDR2 LQKENI. The CDR3 covers 15 residues. The CDR3 loop is CASSPPNEAKNIQYF. CDR3 nucleotide sequence: TGTGCCAGCTCACCACCCAATGAAGCCAAAAACATTCAGTACTTC.

This clonotype occurred many times. The chain uses TRBV7-2 and TRBJ2-7, with D possibly matching TRBD2 (6 bases). The germline CDR1 and CDR2 sequences are SGHTA and FQGNSA. CDR3 length: 15 amino acids. V was clipped by 5 bases and J by 3 bases, with 17 bases between them. In nucleotides, the CDR3 is TGTGCCAGCAGCACCCAGAGCGGGCTTAACTACGAGCAGTACTTC. Protein: CASSTQSGLNYEQYF. Variable domain in full (rest from reference TRBV7-2 and TRBJ2-7): GAGVSQSPSNKVTEKGKDVELRCDPISGHTALYWYRQSLGQGLEFLIYFQGNSAPDKSGLPSDRFSAERTGGSVSTLTIQRTQQEDSAVYLCASSTQSGLNYEQYFGPGTRLTVT.

This clonotype has only a few counts. The genes are TRBV20-1 and TRBJ2-5, with a weak D call TRBD2 (6 bases). The CDR3 length is 14 residues. With 3 bases removed from V and 4 bases from J, the gap between germline ends came to 15 bases. Germline lookup yields CDR1 DFQATT and CDR2 SNEGSKA (reference sequence). CDR3 loop: CSASPGTGGETQYF. The CDR3 DNA is TGCAGTGCTAGCCCCGGGACCGGGGGAGAGACCCAGTACTTC.

In this sample, this clonotype turned up many times. With a much larger clone just one base away, this may be a read error. This chain joins TRBV2 and TRBJ2-5, with D perhaps TRBD1 (6 bases). The CDR3 is 13 amino acids. CDR1 is SNHLY, CDR2 FYNNEI, per germline. Trimming took 6 bases from V and 2 from J, leaving 10 bases between them. CDR3 amino acids: CASRRTEQETQYF. CDR3 nucleotides: TGTGCCAGCAGGCGGACAGAGCAAGAGACCCAGTACTTC.

This clonotype has ten or more counts. This chain joins TRBV30 and TRBJ2-7; weak D call: TRBD1 (6 bases). Looked up from germline, CDR1 is GTSNPN and CDR2 is SVGIG (reference sequence). The CDR3 consists of 15 residues. V dropped 0 bases and J dropped 2 bases, with 14 bases sitting between them. The CDR3 nucleotides are TGTGCCTGGAGTGTACTCGGACAGATAACCTACGAGCAGTACTTC. Translation: CAWSVLGQITYEQYF.

CDR3 sequence (DNA): TGTGCCAGCAGCCAAAGGACTAGTAGAGGTTATCAAGAGACCCAGTACTTC. This translates into CASSQRTSRGYQETQYF. This sequence joins TRBV6-2 or TRBV6-3 and TRBJ2-5, with TRBD2 matching 7 bases. V was clipped by 6 bases and J by 2 bases; unmatched bases: 15. CDR3 length: 17 residues. Germline V lookup: CDR1 MNHEY, CDR2 SVGEGT.

This clonotype appeared many times. CDR3 in DNA: TGCGCCAGCAGGAGGGGGCTGGGCACTGAAGCTTTCTTT. It codes for CASRRGLGTEAFF. V and J are TRBV5-1 and TRBJ1-1; the match to TRBD1 covers 7 bases. The CDR3 loop spans 13 amino acids. With 5 bases clipped from V and 4 bases from J, the junction kept 5 bases outside the gene matches. Germline CDR1 reads SGHRS; CDR2 reads YFSETQ.

The chain uses TRBV19 and TRBJ1-2; 7 nucleotides match TRBD1. Unmatched junction bases numbered 7, after V lost 8 bases and J lost 7 bases. The CDR3 is made up of 12 amino acids. Germline values: CDR1 LNHDA, CDR2 SQIVND (reference sequence). The CDR3 DNA reads TGTGCCAGTCAGCTGACAGGGCTTGGCTACACCTTC. This gives the protein CASQLTGLGYTF.

This clonotype was recorded a few times. V usage is TRBV28 and J usage is TRBJ1-5; D perhaps matches TRBD1 (6 bases). Germline assignment: CDR1 MDHEN and CDR2 SYDVKM. The CDR3 totals 19 residues. Trimming removed 5 bases from V and 2 bases from J, with 25 bases in between. In nucleotides, the CDR3 is TGTGCCAGCAGTGATTTCTACGGGGGCAATAGGGACGGCAATCAGCCCCAGCATTTT. As protein: CASSDFYGGNRDGNQPQHF.

This clonotype appeared many times. J is TRBJ1-5 and V is TRBV24-1; 8 bases align to TRBD1. CDR3 length: 14 residues. The germline CDR1 and CDR2 sequences are KGHDR and SFDVKD. V shed 9 bases, J shed 3 bases, and the junction held 6 bases outside the gene matches. This CDR3 reads CATSGTGSNQPQHF. The DNA for the CDR3 is TGTGCCACCTCTGGGACAGGTTCCAATCAGCCCCAGCATTTT.

The genes are TRBV6-1 and TRBJ2-7; D assignment may be TRBD1 or TRBD2 (7 bases each). The ends were cut back, 0 bases at V and 9 bases at J, with 15 bases in the middle. The CDR3 loop spans 14 amino acids. Germline V CDR1 and CDR2: MNHNS, SASEGT. The CDR3 bases are TGTGCCAGCAGTGAAGCTCGGACTAGGGACAGGCAGTACTTC. Translated, it gives CASSEARTRDRQYF.

Many counts were recorded for this clonotype. The genes are TRBV28 and TRBJ1-6; D is unresolved. With 3 bases removed from V and 10 bases from J, the gap between germline ends came to 16 bases. Germline V gene sequence: CDR1 MDHEN, CDR2 SYDVKM. The CDR3 is made up of 15 amino acids. CDR3 in amino acids: CASSFYAETQSPLHF. As DNA, the CDR3 is TGTGCCAGCAGTTTCTACGCGGAGACTCAGTCACCCCTCCACTTT.

This clonotype was counted ten times or more. J is TRBJ2-7 and V is TRBV10-3, with D tentatively TRBD1 or TRBD2 (5 bases each). Trimming removed 2 bases from V and 2 bases from J, with 10 bases in between. The CDR3 spans 14 residues. Looked up from germline, CDR1 is ENHRY and CDR2 is SYGVKD. The CDR3 bases are TGTGCCATCAGTGAGGGTGAGGGGCCCTACGAGCAGTACTTC. It translates to CAISEGEGPYEQYF.

The table lists this clonotype with a few counts. One junction end disagrees with the germline gene, perhaps due to a read error. The chain links TRBV20-1 to TRBJ1-1; TRBD1 agrees at 12 bases. Germline V gives CDR1 DFQATT, CDR2 SNEGSKA (reference sequence). The CDR3 consists of 12 residues. The CDR3 nucleotides are TGCAGTGCCGCGGGACAGGGGGCTGAGGCTTTCTTT. This codes for CSAAGQGAEAFF.

This clonotype was observed a handful of times. J is TRBJ1-1 and V is TRBV12-3 or TRBV12-4; no reliable D call. V lost 3 bases, J lost 5 bases, and 10 bases lay in between. There are 13 residues in the CDR3. CDR3 sequence (DNA): TGTGCCAGCAGTTTCGGAAGCCGGACTGAAGCTTTCTTT. It specifies CASSFGSRTEAFF.

This clonotype was seen at least ten times. V gene TRBV29-1 combines with J gene TRBJ2-5; 9 nucleotides line up with TRBD1. The CDR3 contains 13 residues. The J segment lost 3 bases and the V segment lost 5 bases, leaving 4 bases of the junction unmatched. Germline-derived CDR1 and CDR2 are SQVTM and ANQGSEA. DNA for the CDR3: TGCAGCGTTCCCGGACAGGGGAAAGAGACCCAGTACTTC. This encodes CSVPGQGKETQYF.

The chain couples TRBV15 to TRBJ2-5; TRBD2 matches at 9 bases. Per the germline V gene, CDR1 is LNHNV and CDR2 is YYDKDF (reference sequence). With V trimmed by 1 base and J by 3 bases, 12 bases remained unmatched. The CDR3 loop spans 18 amino acids. The CDR3 bases are TGTGCCACCAGCAGAGGGCCCGGCGGGGGGGCCAGGGAAGAGACCCAGTACTTC. It is translated as CATSRGPGGGAREETQYF.

This clonotype was counted ten times or more. CDR3 sequence (DNA): TGTGCCAGCAGTGAAGGGAGTGGGAGGGCGAACACTGAAGCTTTCTTT. Translating it yields CASSEGSGRANTEAFF. The J gene is TRBJ1-1, the V gene TRBV6-1; D gene uncertain. V dropped 1 base and J dropped 1 base, with 13 bases sitting between them. Germline CDR1 and CDR2: MNHNS and SASEGT. The CDR3 consists of 16 residues.

This clonotype was observed many times. The rearrangement uses TRBV5-1 and TRBJ2-7; 13 nucleotides agree with TRBD2. The V gene end was trimmed by 0 bases and the J gene end by 1 base; junction bases not matched to a gene: 16. The CDR3 has 21 residues. The germline gives CDR1 SGHRS, CDR2 YFSETQ. Written as DNA, the CDR3 is TGCGCCAGCAGCTTGGAGGACAGATCGGGACTAGCGGGATTTGTGTCCTACGAGCAGTACTTC. This gives the protein CASSLEDRSGLAGFVSYEQYF.

This clonotype was observed at least ten times. This rearrangement joins TRBV14 to TRBJ2-7, with D possibly being TRBD2 (5 bases). The germline V gene encodes CDR1 SGHDN and CDR2 FVKESK. The CDR3 has 15 residues. The ends were cut back, 1 base at V and 0 bases at J, with 10 bases in the middle. CDR3 sequence: CASSQGTSPSYEQYF. The CDR3 coding sequence is TGTGCCAGCAGCCAAGGGACTTCACCCTCCTACGAGCAGTACTTC.

This clonotype has at least ten counts. The rearrangement joins TRBV27 to TRBJ2-7, with D perhaps matching TRBD2 (5 bases). CDR1 MNHEY and CDR2 SMNVEV come from the germline V gene (reference sequence). With 4 bases removed from V and 12 bases from J, the gap between germline ends came to 19 bases. This CDR3 region has 13 residues. CDR3 loop: CASSSPGSRYGYF. The CDR3 DNA reads TGTGCCAGCAGTTCCCCGGGGTCCCGATACGGGTACTTC.

This clonotype was observed many times. This chain links TRBV3-1 with TRBJ2-7; 13 nucleotides agree with TRBD2. Germline CDR1 LGHDT, CDR2 YNNKEL (reference sequence). The junction had 5 bases not matched to a gene; V was cut back by 4 bases and J by 8 bases. The CDR3 runs to 14 residues. The CDR3 here is CASSLGLAGVKQYF. The CDR3, as DNA: TGTGCCAGCAGCCTCGGACTAGCGGGAGTTAAGCAGTACTTC.

This clonotype was recorded many times. The chain couples TRBV2 to TRBJ1-5; D possibly corresponds to TRBD1 (5 bases). This CDR3 contains 15 residues. CDR1 and CDR2 from the germline V gene are SNHLY and FYNNEI. V dropped 1 base and J dropped 0 bases, with 7 bases sitting between them. This CDR3 reads CASSEGQYSNQPQHF. The CDR3 coding sequence is TGTGCCAGCAGTGAAGGACAGTATAGCAATCAGCCCCAGCATTTT. Using reference TRBV2 and TRBJ1-5 for the parts outside the CDR3, the full variable domain is EPEVTQTPSHQVTQMGQEVILRCVPISNHLYFYWYRQILGQKVEFLVSFYNNEISEKSEIFDDQFSVERPDGSNFTLKIRSTKLEDSAMYFCASSEGQYSNQPQHFGDGTRLSIL.

This clonotype was seen repeatedly, ten times or more. CDR3 DNA sequence: TGTGCCAGCAGCTTGGACAATCAGCCCCAGCATTTT. Its protein is CASSLDNQPQHF. The chain carries TRBV7-9 and TRBJ1-5; D remains ambiguous. Trimming took off 3 bases at V and 3 bases at J, with 3 bases between the two ends. Germline lookup yields CDR1 SEHNR and CDR2 FQNEAQ (reference sequence). The CDR3 totals 12 residues.

This clonotype was seen ten or more times. The V and J genes are TRBV18 and TRBJ2-7; 8 nucleotides match TRBD1. With 0 bases clipped from V and 7 bases from J, the junction kept 11 bases outside the gene matches. From germline, CDR1 is KGHSH and CDR2 LQKENI. CDR3 length equals 16 residues. The CDR3 nucleotides are TGTGCCAGCTCACCACCAAATGCCCAGGGGGCTCAAGAGCAGTACTTC. This sequence encodes CASSPPNAQGAQEQYF.